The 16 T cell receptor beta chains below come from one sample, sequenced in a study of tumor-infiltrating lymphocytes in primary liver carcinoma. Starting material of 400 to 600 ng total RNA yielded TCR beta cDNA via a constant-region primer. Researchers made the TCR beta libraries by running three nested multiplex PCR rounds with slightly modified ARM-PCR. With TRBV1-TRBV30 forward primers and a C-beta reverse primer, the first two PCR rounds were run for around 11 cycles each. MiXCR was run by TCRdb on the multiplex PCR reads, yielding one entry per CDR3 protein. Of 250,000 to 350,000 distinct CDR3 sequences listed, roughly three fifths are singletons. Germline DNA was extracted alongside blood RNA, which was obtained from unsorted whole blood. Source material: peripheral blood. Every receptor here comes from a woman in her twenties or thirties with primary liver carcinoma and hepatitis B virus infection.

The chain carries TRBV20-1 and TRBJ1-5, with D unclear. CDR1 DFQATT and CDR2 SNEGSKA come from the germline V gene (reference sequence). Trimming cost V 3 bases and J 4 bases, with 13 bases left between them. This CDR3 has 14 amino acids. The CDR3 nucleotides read TGCAGTGCTAGTTCTCCGAACGGGAATCAGCCCCAGCATTTT. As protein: CSASSPNGNQPQHF.

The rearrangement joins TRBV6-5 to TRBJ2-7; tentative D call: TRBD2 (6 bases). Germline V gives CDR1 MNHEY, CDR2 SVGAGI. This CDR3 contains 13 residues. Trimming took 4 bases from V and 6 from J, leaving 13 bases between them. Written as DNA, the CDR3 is TGTGCCAGCAGTTTGGGACGGGGGAGCGAGCAGTACTTC. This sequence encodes CASSLGRGSEQYF.

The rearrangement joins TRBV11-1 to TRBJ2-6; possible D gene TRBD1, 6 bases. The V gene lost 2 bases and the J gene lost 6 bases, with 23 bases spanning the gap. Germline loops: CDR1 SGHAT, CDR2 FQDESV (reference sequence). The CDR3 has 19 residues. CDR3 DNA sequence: TGTGCCAGCAGCTTACTGAGTTCGATGGGGGCAACCGTGGCCAACGTCCTGACTTTC. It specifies CASSLLSSMGATVANVLTF. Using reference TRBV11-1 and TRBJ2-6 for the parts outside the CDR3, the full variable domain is EAEVAQSPRYKITEKSQAVAFWCDPISGHATLYWYRQILGQGPELLVQFQDESVVDDSQLPKDRFSAERLKGVDSTLKIQPAELGDSAMYLCASSLLSSMGATVANVLTFGAGSRLTVL.

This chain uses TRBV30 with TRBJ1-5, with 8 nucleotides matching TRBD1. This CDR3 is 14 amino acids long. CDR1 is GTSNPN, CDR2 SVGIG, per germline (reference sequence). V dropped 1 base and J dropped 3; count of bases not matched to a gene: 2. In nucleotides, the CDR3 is TGTGCCTGGAGTGAGGGACAGGCCAATCAGCCCCAGCATTTT. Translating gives CAWSEGQANQPQHF. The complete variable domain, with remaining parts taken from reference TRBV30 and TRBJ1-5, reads SQTIHQWPATLVQPVGSPLSLECTVEGTSNPNLYWYRQAAGRGLQLLFYSVGIGQISSEVPQNLSASRPQDRQFILSSKKLLLSDSGFYLCAWSEGQANQPQHFGDGTRLSIL.

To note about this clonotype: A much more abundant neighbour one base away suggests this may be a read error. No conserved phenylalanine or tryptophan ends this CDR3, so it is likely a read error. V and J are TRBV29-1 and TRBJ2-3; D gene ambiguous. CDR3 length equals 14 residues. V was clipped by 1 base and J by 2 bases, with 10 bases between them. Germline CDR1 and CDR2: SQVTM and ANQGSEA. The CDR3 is CSVEGGLHTDTQYL. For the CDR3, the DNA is TGCAGCGTTGAAGGGGGTCTCCACACAGATACGCAGTATTTA.

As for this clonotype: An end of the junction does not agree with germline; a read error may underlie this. The CDR3 DNA is TGTGCCAGCACCATAAGGGGGGTTATGAACACTGAAGCTCTCTTT. It codes for CASTIRGVMNTEALF. The gene calls are TRBV6-1 and TRBJ1-1, with D perhaps matching TRBD1 (6 bases). This CDR3 contains 15 residues. CDR1 MNHNS and CDR2 SASEGT come from the germline V gene.

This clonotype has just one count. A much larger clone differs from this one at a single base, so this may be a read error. CDR3 in DNA: TGTGCCATACAAGACGCACTAGCGGGAGGTAATGAGCAGTTCTTC. Protein sequence: CAIQDALAGGNEQFF. The J gene is TRBJ2-1, the V gene TRBV10-3; 12 nucleotides line up with TRBD2. Germline CDR1 and CDR2: ENHRY and SYGVKD. Trimming cost V 9 bases and J 7 bases; bases outside gene matches: 10. The CDR3 spans 15 residues.

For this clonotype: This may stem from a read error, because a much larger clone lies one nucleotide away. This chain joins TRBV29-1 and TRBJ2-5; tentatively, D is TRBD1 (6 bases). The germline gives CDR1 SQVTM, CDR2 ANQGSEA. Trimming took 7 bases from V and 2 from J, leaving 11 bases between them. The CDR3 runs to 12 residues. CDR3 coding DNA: TGCAGCGCCGACAGGACGCAAGAGACCCAGTACTTC. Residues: CSADRTQETQYF. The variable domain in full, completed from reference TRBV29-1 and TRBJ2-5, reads SAVISQKPSRDICQRGTSLTIQCQVDSQVTMMFWYRQQPGQSLTLIATANQGSEATYESGFVIDKFPISRPNLTFSTLTVSNMSPEDSSIYLCSADRTQETQYFGPGTRLLVL.

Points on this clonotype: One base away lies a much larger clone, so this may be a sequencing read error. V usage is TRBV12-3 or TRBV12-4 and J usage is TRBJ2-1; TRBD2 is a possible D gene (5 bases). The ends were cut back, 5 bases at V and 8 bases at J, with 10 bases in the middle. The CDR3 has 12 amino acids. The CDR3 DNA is TGTGCCAGCAGTCCCCTTAGCGATGAGCAGTTCTTC. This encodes CASSPLSDEQFF.

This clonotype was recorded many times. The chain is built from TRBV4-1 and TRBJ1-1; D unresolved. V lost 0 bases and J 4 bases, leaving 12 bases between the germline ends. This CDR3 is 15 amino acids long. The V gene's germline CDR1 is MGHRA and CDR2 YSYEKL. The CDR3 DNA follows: TGCGCCAGCAGCCAAGAGGGAGGAGCGGTCACTGAAGCTTTCTTT. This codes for CASSQEGGAVTEAFF.

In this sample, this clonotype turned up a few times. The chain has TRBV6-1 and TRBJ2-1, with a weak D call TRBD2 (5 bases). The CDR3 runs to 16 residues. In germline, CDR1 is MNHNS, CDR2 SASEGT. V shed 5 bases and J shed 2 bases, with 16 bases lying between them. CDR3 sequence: CASSYSWERTYNEQFF. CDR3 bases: TGTGCCAGCAGTTATTCTTGGGAGAGGACCTACAATGAGCAGTTCTTC.

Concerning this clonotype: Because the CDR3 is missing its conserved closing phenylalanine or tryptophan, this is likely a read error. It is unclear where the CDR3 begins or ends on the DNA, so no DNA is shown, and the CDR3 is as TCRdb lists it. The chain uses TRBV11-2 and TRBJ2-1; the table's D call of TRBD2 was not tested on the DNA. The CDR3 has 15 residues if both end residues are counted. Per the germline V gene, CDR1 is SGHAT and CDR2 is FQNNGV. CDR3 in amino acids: CASSYTGTSGNEQLL.

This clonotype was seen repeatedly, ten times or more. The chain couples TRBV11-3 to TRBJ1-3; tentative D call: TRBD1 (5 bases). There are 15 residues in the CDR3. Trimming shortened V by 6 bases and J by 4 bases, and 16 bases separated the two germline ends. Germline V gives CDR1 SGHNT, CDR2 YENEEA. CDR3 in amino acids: CASSSRDITGNTIYF. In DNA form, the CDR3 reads TGTGCCAGCAGTAGCAGGGATATAACCGGAAACACCATATATTTT.

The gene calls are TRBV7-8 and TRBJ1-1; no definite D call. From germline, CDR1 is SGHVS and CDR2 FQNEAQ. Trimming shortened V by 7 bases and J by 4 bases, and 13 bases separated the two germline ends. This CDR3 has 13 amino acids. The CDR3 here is CASTEWRSTEAFF. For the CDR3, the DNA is TGTGCCAGCACCGAATGGAGGAGCACTGAAGCTTTCTTT.

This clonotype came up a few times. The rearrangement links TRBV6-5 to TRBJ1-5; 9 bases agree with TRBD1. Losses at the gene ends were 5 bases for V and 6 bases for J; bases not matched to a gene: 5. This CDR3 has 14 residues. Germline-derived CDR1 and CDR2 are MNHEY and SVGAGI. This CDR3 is CASSKQGAPQPQHF. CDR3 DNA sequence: TGTGCCAGCAGTAAACAGGGGGCTCCTCAGCCCCAGCATTTT.

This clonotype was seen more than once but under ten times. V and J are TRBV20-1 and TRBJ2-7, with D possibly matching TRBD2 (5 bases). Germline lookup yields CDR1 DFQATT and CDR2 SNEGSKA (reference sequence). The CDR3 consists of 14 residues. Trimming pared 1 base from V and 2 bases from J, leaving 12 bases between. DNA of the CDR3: TGCAGTGCTAGAGCTAGCAGATTCCCCTACGAGCAGTACTTC. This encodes CSARASRFPYEQYF.